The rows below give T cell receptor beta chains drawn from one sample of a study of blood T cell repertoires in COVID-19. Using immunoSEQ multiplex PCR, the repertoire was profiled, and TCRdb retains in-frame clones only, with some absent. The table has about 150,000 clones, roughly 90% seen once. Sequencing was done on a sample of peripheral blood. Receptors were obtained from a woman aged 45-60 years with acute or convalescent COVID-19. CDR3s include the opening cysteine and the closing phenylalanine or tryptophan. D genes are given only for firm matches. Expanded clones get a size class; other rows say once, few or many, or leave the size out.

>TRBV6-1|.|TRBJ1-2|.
CASSEYPRADYGYTF
TGTGCCAGCAGTGAATACCCCAGGGCCGACTATGGCTACACCTTC
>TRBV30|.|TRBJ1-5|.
CAWSFPGQLNQPQHF
TGTGCCTGGAGTTTTCCTGGACAGCTCAATCAGCCCCAGCATTTT
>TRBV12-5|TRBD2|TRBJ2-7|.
CASGAPTSGISREQYF
TGTGCTAGTGGTGCCCCAACTAGCGGGATAAGCCGCGAGCAGTACTTC
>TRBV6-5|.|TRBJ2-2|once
CASSSRSLDTGELFF
TGTGCCAGCAGTTCACGGTCCCTGGACACCGGGGAGCTGTTTTTT
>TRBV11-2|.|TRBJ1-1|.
CASSSSTGSTEAFF
TGTGCCAGCAGCTCTTCGACAGGTAGCACTGAAGCTTTCTTT
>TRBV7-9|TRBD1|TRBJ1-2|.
CASSLVQGAHRYGYTF
TGTGCCAGCAGCTTAGTACAGGGGGCGCATCGATATGGCTACACCTTC
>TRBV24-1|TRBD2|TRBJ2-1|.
CATSDASGSYNEQFF
TGTGCCACCAGTGATGCTAGCGGCTCCTACAATGAGCAGTTCTTC
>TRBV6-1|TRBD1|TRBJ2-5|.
CASSEVTGVETQYF
TGTGCCAGCAGTGAAGTCACAGGGGTGGAGACCCAGTACTTC
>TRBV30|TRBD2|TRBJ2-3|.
CAWSPTPGLAATDTQYF
TGTGCCTGGAGTCCTACACCGGGACTAGCAGCCACAGATACGCAGTATTTT
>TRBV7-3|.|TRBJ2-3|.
CASSLDGWRLGSATQYF
TGTGCCAGCAGCTTGGACGGGTGGAGACTAGGGTCAGCTACGCAGTATTTT
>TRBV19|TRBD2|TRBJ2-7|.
CASSPSPIGLASYEQYF
TGTGCCAGTAGTCCTTCCCCGATTGGACTAGCGTCGTACGAGCAGTACTTC
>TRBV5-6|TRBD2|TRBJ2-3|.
CASSNLAGASTDTQYF
TGTGCCAGCAGCAACCTAGCGGGAGCTTCCACAGATACGCAGTATTTT
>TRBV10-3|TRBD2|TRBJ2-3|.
CAISEGGGGTDTQYF
TGTGCCATCAGTGAGGGCGGGGGTGGCACAGATACGCAGTATTTT
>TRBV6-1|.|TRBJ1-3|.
CASSEQGRNTIYF
TGTGCCAGCAGTGAACAGGGGAGAAACACCATATATTTT
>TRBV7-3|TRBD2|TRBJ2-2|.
CASSPRLAGGFDTGELFF
TGTGCCAGCAGCCCCCGACTAGCGGGGGGTTTTGACACCGGGGAGCTGTTTTTT
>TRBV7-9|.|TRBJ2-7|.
CASSSGSFYEQYF
TGTGCCAGCAGCTCGGGTTCCTTCTACGAGCAGTACTTC
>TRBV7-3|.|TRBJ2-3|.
CASSARGDGTDTQYF
TGTGCCAGCAGCGCCCGCGGGGACGGCACAGATACGCAGTATTTT
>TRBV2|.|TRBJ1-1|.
CASSEFRATEAFF
TGTGCCAGCAGTGAATTCAGGGCCACTGAAGCTTTCTTT
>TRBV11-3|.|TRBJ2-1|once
CASSLATEAFNEQFF
TGTGCCAGCAGCTTAGCGACAGAGGCCTTCAATGAGCAGTTCTTC
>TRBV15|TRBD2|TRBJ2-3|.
CATSRGGLAGGTDTQYF
TGTGCCACCAGCAGGGGGGGACTAGCGGGGGGCACAGATACGCAGTATTTT
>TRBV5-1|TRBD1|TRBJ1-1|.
CASSLTGLDTEAFF
TGCGCCAGCAGCCTGACAGGGTTGGACACTGAAGCTTTCTTT
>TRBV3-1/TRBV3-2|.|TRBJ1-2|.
CASSQDWGDYGYTF
TGTGCCAGCAGCCAAGATTGGGGGGACTATGGCTACACCTTC
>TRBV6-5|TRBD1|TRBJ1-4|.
CASTLDRANEKLFF
TGTGCCAGCACCTTAGACAGGGCTAATGAAAAACTGTTTTTT
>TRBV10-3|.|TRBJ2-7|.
CAISDSESGSFGTSHF
TGTGCCATCAGCGACAGTGAGTCAGGTTCGTTCGGGACTTCACATTTC
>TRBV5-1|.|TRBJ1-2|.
CASSLGGQEGSGYTF
TGCGCCAGCAGCTTGGGGGGTCAGGAGGGTTCTGGCTACACCTTC
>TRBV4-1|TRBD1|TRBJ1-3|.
CASSQATGVGNTIYF
TGCGCCAGCAGCCAGGCTACAGGGGTAGGAAACACCATATATTTT
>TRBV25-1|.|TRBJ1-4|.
CATAGGVTNEKLFF
TGTGCCACCGCCGGGGGGGTCACTAATGAAAAACTGTTTTTT
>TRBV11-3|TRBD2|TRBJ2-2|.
CASSAGTSGTGELFF
TGTGCCAGCAGCGCCGGGACTAGCGGCACCGGGGAGCTGTTTTTT
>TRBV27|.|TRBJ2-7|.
CASSGYYEQYF
TGTGCCAGCTCGGGGTACTACGAGCAGTACTTC
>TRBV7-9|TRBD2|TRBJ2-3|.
CASSLVGRTSGRLVDTQYF
TGTGCCAGCAGCTTAGTCGGGAGGACTAGCGGGAGGTTGGTAGATACGCAGTATTTT
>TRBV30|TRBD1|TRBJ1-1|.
CAWSAFTGAEAFF
TGTGCCTGGAGTGCCTTCACAGGGGCTGAAGCTTTCTTT
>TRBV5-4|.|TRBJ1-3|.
CASSLGPGWRGNTIYF
TGTGCCAGCAGCTTGGGGCCGGGTTGGAGGGGAAACACCATATATTTT
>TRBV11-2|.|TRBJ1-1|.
CASSSIRRTPMNTEAFF
TGTGCCAGCAGCTCCATTCGAAGGACACCCATGAACACTGAAGCTTTCTTT
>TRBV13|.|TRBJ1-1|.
CASSPDFGGTEAFF
TGTGCCAGCAGCCCAGATTTTGGAGGGACTGAAGCTTTCTTT
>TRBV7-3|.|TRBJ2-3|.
CASTGWPSDTQYF
TGTGCCAGCACCGGGTGGCCTTCAGATACGCAGTATTTT
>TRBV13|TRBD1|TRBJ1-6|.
CASSLGRGTGNSPLHF
TGTGCCAGCAGCTTAGGCCGTGGGACAGGGAATTCACCCCTCCACTTT
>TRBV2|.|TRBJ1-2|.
CASRPLGSTGGYTF
TGTGCCAGCAGGCCCCTCGGGTCCACGGGGGGCTACACCTTC
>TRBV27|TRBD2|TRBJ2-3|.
CASSRPALAGGTDTQYF
TGTGCCAGCAGTCGCCCAGCCCTAGCGGGGGGCACAGATACGCAGTATTTT
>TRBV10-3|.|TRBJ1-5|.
CAISEQGPGGNQPQHF
TGTGCCATCAGTGAGCAGGGTCCAGGAGGCAATCAGCCCCAGCATTTT
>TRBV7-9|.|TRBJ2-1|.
CASSTRVREYPYNEQFF
TGTGCCAGCAGCACACGGGTTCGGGAGTATCCCTACAATGAGCAGTTCTTC
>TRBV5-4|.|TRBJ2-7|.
CASSLRRSSYEQYF
TGTGCCAGCAGCTTGCGTCGGTCCTCCTACGAGCAGTACTTC
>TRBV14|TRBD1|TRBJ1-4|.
CASSYTRTGQGEKLFF
TGTGCCAGCAGTTATACTCGGACAGGGCAAGGAGAAAAACTGTTTTTT
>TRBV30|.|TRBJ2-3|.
CAWTSFAGVSTDTQYF
TGTGCCTGGACCTCTTTCGCAGGGGTTAGCACAGATACGCAGTATTTT
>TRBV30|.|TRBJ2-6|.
CAWSVRGGANVLTF
TGTGCCTGGAGTGTACGGGGAGGGGCCAACGTCCTGACTTTC
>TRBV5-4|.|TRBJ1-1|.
CASSWDSDSYTEAFF
TGTGCCAGCAGCTGGGACTCAGACAGCTACACTGAAGCTTTCTTT
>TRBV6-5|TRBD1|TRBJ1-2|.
CASKTGAGGYTF
TGTGCCAGCAAGACAGGGGCGGGTGGCTACACCTTC
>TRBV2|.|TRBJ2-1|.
CASSEADGTFF
TGTGCCAGCAGTGAAGCTGACGGGACTTTCTTC
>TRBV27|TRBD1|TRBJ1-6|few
CATKRTGVGPLHF
TGTGCCACCAAAAGGACAGGGGTGGGTCCCCTCCACTTT
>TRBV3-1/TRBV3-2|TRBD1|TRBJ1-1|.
CASSQLGQGAFF
TGTGCCAGCAGCCAATTGGGACAGGGAGCTTTCTTT
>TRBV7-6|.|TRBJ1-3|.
CASSLALNRDSGNTIYF
TGTGCCAGCAGCTTAGCGTTAAACAGGGACTCTGGAAACACCATATATTTT
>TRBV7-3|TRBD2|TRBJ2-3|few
CASSFGGGTDTQYF
TGTGCCAGCAGCTTCGGCGGGGGGACAGATACGCAGTATTTT
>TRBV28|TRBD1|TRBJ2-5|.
CASSYQTGGLQTQYF
TGTGCCAGCAGTTACCAGACAGGGGGGCTACAGACCCAGTACTTC
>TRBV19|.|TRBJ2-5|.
CASSERSAGTQETQYF
TGTGCCAGTAGTGAACGTTCGGCAGGAACTCAAGAGACCCAGTACTTC